Below are 5 T cell receptor beta chains sequenced from a single sample in a study of beta chain features in type 1 diabetes. As every portion of the isolated RNA was reverse transcribed, the sequencing read expressed TCRB transcripts. Measured with immunoSEQ multiplex PCR; TCRdb has only the in-frame clones, and not every one. The sample records hundreds of thousands of clones, 12% to 15% being singletons. Input material: central memory CD4+ T cells from blood. The receptor source for this set is a man aged 25-45 years in good health.

This chain joins TRBV7-7 and TRBJ2-7, with TRBD1 identical over 9 bases. V lost 4 bases, J lost 6 bases, and 4 bases stayed unmatched. This CDR3 region has 13 residues. Germline values: CDR1 SSHAT, CDR2 FNYEAQ (reference sequence). CDR3 DNA sequence: TGTGCCAGCAGCTCGCGGGACAGGGCCGAGCAGTACTTC. It encodes CASSSRDRAEQYF. The whole variable domain, remainder taken from reference TRBV7-7 and TRBJ2-7, is GAGVSQSPRYKVTKRGQDVTLRCDPISSHATLYWYQQALGQGPEFLTYFNYEAQPDKSGLPSDRFSAERPEGSISTLTIQRTEQRDSAMYRCASSSRDRAEQYFGPGTRLTVT.

This clone appeared a few times. The CDR3 loop is CASSLFQSSGNTIYF. The CDR3 coding sequence is TGTGCCAGCAGCTTATTCCAGAGCTCTGGAAACACCATATATTTT. The rearrangement uses TRBV7-2 and TRBJ1-3; D call uncertain. This CDR3 has 15 residues. V lost 2 bases and J 0 bases, leaving 8 bases between the germline ends. The germline V gene has CDR1 SGHTA and CDR2 FQGNSA.

This clone has a handful of counts. The junction and the germline gene differ at one end; a read error may be behind it. The CDR3 DNA follows: TGTGCCAGCAGCGGGACAAATCAAGGGGGCGGGGAGCGGTTTTTT. Its translation: CASSGTNQGGGERFF. The rearrangement links TRBV5-6 to TRBJ2-2, with D possibly matching TRBD1 (7 bases). The CDR3 sequence is 15 residues long. Germline V gene data show CDR1 as SGHDT and CDR2 as YYEEEE. Combining the CDR3 with reference TRBV5-6 and TRBJ2-2 gives the whole variable domain DAGVTQSPTHLIKTRGQQVTLRCSPKSGHDTVSWYQQALGQGPQFIFQYYEEEERQRGNFPDRFSGHQFPNYSSELNVNALLLGDSALYLCASSGTNQGGGERFFGEGSRLTVL.

The V call is TRBV2, the J call TRBJ2-4; a possible D gene is TRBD1 (6 bases). V dropped 5 bases and J dropped 0 bases, with 11 bases sitting between them. The germline CDR1 and CDR2 sequences are SNHLY and FYNNEI. This CDR3 is 15 amino acids long. CDR3 sequence reads: CASSRTVLAKNIQYF. The CDR3 nucleotides are TGTGCCAGCAGTCGGACAGTACTAGCCAAAAACATTCAGTACTTC.

This clone has more than one count but fewer than ten. The chain links TRBV6-1 to TRBJ2-7; D gene uncertain. CDR1 and CDR2 from the germline V gene are MNHNS and SASEGT. Deletions cut 8 bases from V and 2 bases from J, with 13 bases between. The CDR3 has 13 amino acids. DNA of the CDR3: TGTGCCAGCCGTACTGAGGTTCCCTACGAGCAGTACGTC. It translates to CASRTEVPYEQYV.